The source of this T cell receptor beta chain is a study of neoadjuvant anti-PD-1 for oral cavity cancer. The method was immunoSEQ multiplex PCR; TCRdb's version includes in-frame clones alone and lacks a portion of them. Of 73,000 or so clones in the sample, around 83% were seen once. The time point here: after neoadjuvant nivolumab, at surgical resection. Stage II-IVA oral cavity squamous cell carcinoma was new and untreated by systemic or radiation therapy. The CDR3 covers 11 residues. Germline values: CDR1 SGHAT, CDR2 FQNNGV. J lost 12 bases, V lost 3 bases, and 2 bases had no gene match. Whole-study findings and limits: Non-responders to neoadjuvant nivolumab had significantly more clonal PBMC T cells than responders.

On this clone itself: Its specificity is unknown.

The sample here was PBMCs, taken after nivolumab (anti-PD-1) treatment. The receptor was isolated from a person between 40 and 79 years old with oral cavity squamous cell carcinoma. This chain links TRBV11-2 with TRBJ2-1; 7 positions match TRBD2. The CDR3 bases are TGTGCCAGCAGCTTCGGGACTATGCAGTTCTTC. Its translation: CASSFGTMQFF.